This T cell receptor (beta chain) was observed in a study of blood T cell repertoires in COVID-19. About the study: The United States, Italy and Spain supplied acute and convalescent COVID-19 samples. The cDNA or gDNA used as material had been derived from T cells, B-cell-depleted T cells, or PBMCs.

Germline V gene sequence: CDR1 ENHRY, CDR2 SYGVKD. The junction had 5 bases not matched to a gene; V was cut back by 5 bases and J by 5 bases. CDR3 length equals 14 residues. Authors' processing steps: Counts of nucleated cells, estimated from reference gene primer amplification, were obtained. Here immunoSEQ multiplex PCR was the method, and the copy in TCRdb shows in-frame clones only, minus some. The V and J calls and clone size are taken from that table; D and trimming were inferred from the DNA. Of over 100,000 clones listed, around 82% were seen once; the top ten hold 5.5% to 8%. The source material was peripheral blood. The chain joins TRBV10-3 to TRBJ1-1; TRBD1 aligns across 10 bases. The clonotype was recovered from a woman aged 45-65 years with acute or convalescent COVID-19. CDR3 nucleotide sequence: TGTGCCATCAGTTCCCCGGGACAGGGGACTGAAGCTTTCTTT. It yields the protein CAISSPGQGTEAFF.